The clone carrying this T cell receptor (beta chain) has at least ten counts. This record belongs to a study of T-cell reconstitution after alpha-beta-depleted transplantation in children. Unique molecular identifiers were built into the TCRbeta library. Each CDR3 protein gets one entry after TCRdb re-called the PCR reads with MiXCR. The data show under 250,000 distinct CDR3 sequences, 17% seen once. The germline gives CDR1 DFQATT, CDR2 SNEGSKA (reference sequence). This CDR3 has 12 residues. V shed 5 bases and J shed 4 bases, with 11 bases lying between them. Sequenced here: PBMCs, mostly from graft donor cells, sampled 360 days after TCRalphabeta/CD19-depleted stem cell transplant. The V and J genes are TRBV20-1 and TRBJ1-1; D is unclear. This clonotype was sampled from a male patient aged 2-15 years who had a stem cell transplant for acute lymphoblastic leukemia, so the T cells may come from the graft donor. The CDR3 sequence is CSACPSRTEAFF. In nucleotides, the CDR3 is TGCAGTGCTTGCCCATCCCGCACTGAAGCTTTCTTT.